This T cell receptor (beta chain) was captured in a study of CD8 T cells in ankylosing spondylitis. TCRdb redid the calling of the 5' RACE reads with MiXCR, one entry per CDR3 protein. The data show around 9,100 distinct CDR3 sequences, 6% seen once. This clonotype is medium-sized within its sample. Germline-derived CDR1 and CDR2 are SGDLS and YYNGEE. The CDR3 spans 16 residues. V lost 6 bases to trimming and J lost 0 bases, with 16 bases between them. The rearrangement links TRBV9 to TRBJ1-3, with D possibly being TRBD1 (6 bases). Source material: blood, either unsorted or a sorted T cell fraction (not recorded which). This receptor was identified in a female donor with ankylosing spondylitis or in good health (not recorded which). The CDR3 DNA reads TGTGCCAGCACCCCAGGGGCCGTAAACTCTGGAAACACCATATATTTT. The encoded protein is CASTPGAVNSGNTIYF.